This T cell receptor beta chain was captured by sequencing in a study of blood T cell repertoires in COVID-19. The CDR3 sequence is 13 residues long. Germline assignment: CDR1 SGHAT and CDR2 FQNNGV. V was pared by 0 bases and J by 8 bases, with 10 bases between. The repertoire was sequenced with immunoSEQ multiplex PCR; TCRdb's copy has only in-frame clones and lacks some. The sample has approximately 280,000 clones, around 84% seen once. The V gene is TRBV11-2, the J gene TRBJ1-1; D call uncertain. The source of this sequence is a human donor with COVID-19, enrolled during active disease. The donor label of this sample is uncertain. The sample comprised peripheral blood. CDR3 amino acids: CASSLDRDLEAFF. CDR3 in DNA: TGTGCCAGCAGCTTAGATAGAGACTTGGAAGCTTTCTTT.